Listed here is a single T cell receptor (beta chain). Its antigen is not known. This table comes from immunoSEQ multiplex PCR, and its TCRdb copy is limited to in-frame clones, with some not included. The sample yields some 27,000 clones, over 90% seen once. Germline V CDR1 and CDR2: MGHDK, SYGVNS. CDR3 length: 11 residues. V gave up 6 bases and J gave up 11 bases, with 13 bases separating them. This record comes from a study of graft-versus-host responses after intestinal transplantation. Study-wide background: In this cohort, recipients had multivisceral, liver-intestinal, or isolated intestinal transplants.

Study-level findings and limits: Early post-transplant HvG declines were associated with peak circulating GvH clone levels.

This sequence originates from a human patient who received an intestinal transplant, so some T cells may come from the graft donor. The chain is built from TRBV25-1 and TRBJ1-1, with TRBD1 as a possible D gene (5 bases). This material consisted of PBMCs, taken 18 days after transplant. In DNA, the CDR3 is TGTGCCAGCAGCAAGGGGATGATGGCTTTCTTT. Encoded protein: CASSKGMMAFF. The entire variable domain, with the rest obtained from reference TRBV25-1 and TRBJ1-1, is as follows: EADIYQTPRYLVIGTGKKITLECSQTMGHDKMYWYQQDPGMELHLIHYSYGVNSTEKGDLSSESTVSRIRTEHFPLTLESARPSHTSQYLCASSKGMMAFFGQGTRLTVV.